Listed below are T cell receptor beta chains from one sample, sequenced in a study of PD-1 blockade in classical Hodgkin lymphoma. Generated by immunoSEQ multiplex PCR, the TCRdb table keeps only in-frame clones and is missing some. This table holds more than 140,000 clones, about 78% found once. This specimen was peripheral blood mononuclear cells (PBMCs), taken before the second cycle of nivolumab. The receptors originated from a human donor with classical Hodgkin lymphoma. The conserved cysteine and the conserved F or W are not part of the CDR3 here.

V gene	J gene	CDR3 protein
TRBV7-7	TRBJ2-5	ASSPGQAIGGQETQY
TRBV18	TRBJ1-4	ASSRDLISDEKLF
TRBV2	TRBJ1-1	ASRGPPGHLNTEAF
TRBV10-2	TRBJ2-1	ASTTPTGRVGRGSYNEQF
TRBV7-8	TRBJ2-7	ASSFSGSYEQY
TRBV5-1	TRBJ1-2	ASSLGTGAHGYT
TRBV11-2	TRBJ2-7	ASSSRTGVGTSAYEQY
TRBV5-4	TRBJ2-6	ASSFGRNSGANVLT
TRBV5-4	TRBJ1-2	ASSRPAQGGYGYT
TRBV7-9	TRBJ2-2	ASSFYSNTGELF
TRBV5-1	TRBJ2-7	ASSYNYYEQY
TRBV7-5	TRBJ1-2	ASSQGGLGYGYT
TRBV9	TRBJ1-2	ASSVDTGASYGYT
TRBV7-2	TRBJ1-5	ASSRPGAGQPQH
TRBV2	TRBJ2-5	ASTLLRGGFETQY
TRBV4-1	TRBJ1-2	ASSQDRVAYGYT
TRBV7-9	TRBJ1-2	ASSLGRGDYGYT
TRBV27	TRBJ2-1	ASSFLAGYNEQF
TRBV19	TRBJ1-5	ASSTFGQGLGQPQH
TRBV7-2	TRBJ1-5	ASSLRQGQGQPQH
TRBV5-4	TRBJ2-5	ASSPGRGWGQETQY
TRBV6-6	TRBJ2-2	ASSYFRNTGELF
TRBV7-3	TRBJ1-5	ASSSGVGQPQH
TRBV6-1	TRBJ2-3	ASRGSTDTQY
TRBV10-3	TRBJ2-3	AISEGGFTQY
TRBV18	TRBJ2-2	ASSPGQYTGELF
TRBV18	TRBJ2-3	ASSPSDTQY
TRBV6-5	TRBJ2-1	ASSYSSGGLYNEQF
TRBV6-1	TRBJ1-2	ASSESRDRGEVNYGYT
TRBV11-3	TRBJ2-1	ASSLSSRGTYNEQF
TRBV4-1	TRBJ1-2	ASSPGQANYGYT
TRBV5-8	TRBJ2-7	ASGGRFLHEQY
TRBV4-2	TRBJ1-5	ASSQSRGFQPQH
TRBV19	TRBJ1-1	AVMTPRDRMVNTEAF
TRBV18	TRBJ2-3	ASSPPRGGTDTQY
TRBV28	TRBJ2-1	ASSFGGLIEQF
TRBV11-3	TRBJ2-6	ASSLGGSSGANVLT
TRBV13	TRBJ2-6	ASSLLGDYSGANVLT
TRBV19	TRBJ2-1	ASSTQDRSPRNEQF
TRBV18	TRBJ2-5	ASSPPASLETQY
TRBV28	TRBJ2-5	ASSLTTGGAQETQY
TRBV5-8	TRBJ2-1	ASSFPFGQGVYEQF
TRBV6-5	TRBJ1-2	ASNGGYGYT
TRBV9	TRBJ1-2	ASSVDSGTLGYT
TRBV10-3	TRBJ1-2	AISEWLAGNYGYT
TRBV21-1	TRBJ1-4	ASSNRRLSRPNNEKLF
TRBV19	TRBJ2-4	ASSSLGVGKNIQY
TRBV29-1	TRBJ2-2	SAGDRATGELF
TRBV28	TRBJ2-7	ASSWEGGEQY
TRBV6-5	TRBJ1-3	ASRASSGNTIY
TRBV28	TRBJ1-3	ASSPPGGGNTIY
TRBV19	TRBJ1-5	ASSIGQHSNQPQH
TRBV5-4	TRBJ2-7	ASSLDRIYEQY
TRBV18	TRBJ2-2	ASSPRAQNTGELF
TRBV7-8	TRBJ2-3	ASSLVDRGRGDTQY